These T cell receptor beta chains were read from a single sample in a study of neurological immune-mediated disorders. MiXCR, applied by TCRdb to the 5' RACE reads, yields one record per CDR3 protein. The table lists 66,000 or so distinct CDR3 sequences, 4.5% to 5.5% of them singletons. Sample: PBMCs. These receptors came from a man in his thirties or forties with multiple sclerosis. CDR3s include the opening cysteine and the closing phenylalanine or tryptophan. A D gene is named only where the DNA matches it firmly. A row's size may be missing; if present it is once, few, many or a size class.

v_gene	d_gene	j_gene	abundance	CDR3nt	CDR3aa
TRBV5-1	TRBD1	TRBJ1-2	many	TGCGCCAGCAGCTTGTCCGGGACAGAGGATGGCTACACCTTC	CASSLSGTEDGYTF
TRBV5-1	TRBD1	TRBJ1-1	many	TGCGCCAGCAGCTCTCCCGACAGGGGGAGGACTGAAGCTTTCTTT	CASSSPDRGRTEAFF
TRBV5-1	.	TRBJ1-4	many	TGCGCCAGCAGCTTGGATGGGTTGGCTAATGAAAAACTGTTTTTT	CASSLDGLANEKLFF
TRBV5-1	TRBD2	TRBJ2-3	many	TGCGCCAGCAGCTTCGTAGGCGGGGGGGTCGTGGATACGCAGTATTTT	CASSFVGGGVVDTQYF
TRBV12-3/TRBV12-4	.	TRBJ1-2	many	TGTGCCAGCAGTTCCGACCTAGTCCCTGGCTACACCTTC	CASSSDLVPGYTF
TRBV6-1	.	TRBJ1-2	many	TGTGCCAGCACTTTGACAGATAACTATGGCTACACCTTC	CASTLTDNYGYTF
TRBV12-5	.	TRBJ1-2	many	TGTGCTAGTGGCCCTTCCGGTGGGGGCTATGGCTACACCTTC	CASGPSGGGYGYTF
TRBV24-1	TRBD1	TRBJ2-1	many	TGTGCCACCAGTGGACCGATCGGGACAGGGACCAATGAGCAGTTCTTC	CATSGPIGTGTNEQFF
TRBV5-1	.	TRBJ2-2	many	TGCGCCAGCAGCTTGGGGACAAACACCGGGGAGCTGTTTTTT	CASSLGTNTGELFF
TRBV29-1	.	TRBJ1-5	many	TGCAGCGTTGCCCGCGCAGGGGTCGGGCAGCCCCAGCATTTT	CSVARAGVGQPQHF
TRBV11-2	.	TRBJ2-5	.	TGTGCCAGCAGCCCCCTGAGAGGGGCCAAATTGGAGACCCAGTACTTC	CASSPLRGAKLETQYF
TRBV4-1	.	TRBJ1-6	.	TGCGCCAGCAGCCAAGATAGGGGTCCCAATTCACCCCTCCACTTT	CASSQDRGPNSPLHF
TRBV7-8	.	TRBJ1-5	many	TGTGCCAGCAGCGTCGCCAGGGAGAGGAATCAGCCCCAGCATTTT	CASSVARERNQPQHF
TRBV5-1	.	TRBJ1-4	many	TGCGCCAGCAGCTTGGTGGGAGAAAAACTGTTTTTT	CASSLVGEKLFF
TRBV5-1	.	TRBJ2-7	.	TGCGCCAGCAGCTTGACGGGCGGGGTCGGCTACGAGCAGTACTTC	CASSLTGGVGYEQYF
TRBV4-1	.	TRBJ1-1	many	TGCGCCAGCAGCCAGACACGGAACACTGAAGCTTTCTTT	CASSQTRNTEAFF
TRBV6-1	TRBD1	TRBJ1-1	few	TGTGCCAGCAGTGATCACAGGGGCACTGAAGCTTTCTTT	CASSDHRGTEAFF
TRBV4-1	.	TRBJ2-3	few	TGCGCCAGCAGCCAAGGTTCCTGGGGTACGCAGTATTTT	CASSQGSWGTQYF
TRBV10-3	TRBD2	TRBJ2-3	many	TGTGCCATCAAGGGACTAGCGGGGGACACAGATACGCAGTATTTT	CAIKGLAGDTDTQYF
TRBV27	.	TRBJ1-5	.	TGTGCCAGCAGTTTAGTGGGAGAGGGTCAGCCCCAGAATTTT	CASSLVGEGQPQNF
TRBV6-6	TRBD1	TRBJ1-2	many	TGTGCCAGCAGTTACACACAAAGGACAGGAACCCTGAACTATGGCTACACCTTC	CASSYTQRTGTLNYGYTF
TRBV20-1	TRBD2	TRBJ2-1	.	TGCAGTGCGCGAAGCGGGGGGCCGGGTAATGAGCAGTTCTTC	CSARSGGPGNEQFF
TRBV9	.	TRBJ1-3	many	TGTGCCAGCAGCGCGACGAGATATACAGGGACACGCTCTGGAAACACCATATATTTT	CASSATRYTGTRSGNTIYF
TRBV18	.	TRBJ1-2	few	TGTGCCAGCTCACCATGGAGGGTGGATGGCTACACCTTC	CASSPWRVDGYTF
TRBV20-1	.	TRBJ1-6	.	TGCAGTGCTATGCAGGGGCCGACAAATTCACCCCTCAACTTT	CSAMQGPTNSPLNF
TRBV29-1	.	TRBJ2-1	few	TGCAGCGTTGATGGAGGGGGGTATGAGCAGTTCTTC	CSVDGGGYEQFF
TRBV10-3	TRBD1	TRBJ1-1	many	TGTGCCATCAGCGACAGGACAGGGCGGTCCACTGAAGCTTTCTTT	CAISDRTGRSTEAFF
TRBV12-3/TRBV12-4	.	TRBJ1-2	many	TGTGCCAGCAGTTTACGTCGGGGGGGCTATGGCTACACCTTC	CASSLRRGGYGYTF
TRBV4-1	.	TRBJ1-5	few	TGCGCCAGCAGCCAAAGAGGGGATAGGGGCTATCAGCCCCAGCATTTT	CASSQRGDRGYQPQHF
TRBV12-3/TRBV12-4	.	TRBJ1-1	many	TGTGCCAGCAGTTTCGGTTGGACTGAAGCTTTCTTT	CASSFGWTEAFF
TRBV5-6	TRBD1	TRBJ2-5	many	TGTGCCAGCAGTCCCGGGACAGCACAAGAGACCCAGTACTTC	CASSPGTAQETQYF
TRBV20-1	.	TRBJ1-2	many	TGCAGTGCTAGATCTACGACAGTCTTCAACTATGGCTACACCTTC	CSARSTTVFNYGYTF
TRBV30	TRBD2	TRBJ2-1	many	TGTGCCTGGAGTTTCGGACTAGATGTGGAGCAGTTCTTC	CAWSFGLDVEQFF